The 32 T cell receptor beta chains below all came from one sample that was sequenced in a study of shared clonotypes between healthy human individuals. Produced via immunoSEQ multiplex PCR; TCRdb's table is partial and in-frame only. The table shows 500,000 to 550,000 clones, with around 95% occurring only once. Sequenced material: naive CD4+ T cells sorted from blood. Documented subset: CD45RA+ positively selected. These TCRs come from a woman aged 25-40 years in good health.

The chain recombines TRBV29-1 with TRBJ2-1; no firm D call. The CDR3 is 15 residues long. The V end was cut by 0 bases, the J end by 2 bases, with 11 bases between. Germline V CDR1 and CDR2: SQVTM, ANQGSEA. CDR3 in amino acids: CSVEDPSVPYNEQFF. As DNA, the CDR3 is TGCAGCGTTGAAGACCCCTCAGTACCCTACAATGAGCAGTTCTTC.

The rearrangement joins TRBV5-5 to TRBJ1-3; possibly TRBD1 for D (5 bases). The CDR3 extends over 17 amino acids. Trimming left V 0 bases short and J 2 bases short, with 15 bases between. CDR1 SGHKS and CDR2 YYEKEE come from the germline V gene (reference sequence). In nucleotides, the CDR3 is TGTGCCAGCAGCTTGGCCACTGGGGGGGTCGCTGGAAACACCATATATTTT. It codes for CASSLATGGVAGNTIYF. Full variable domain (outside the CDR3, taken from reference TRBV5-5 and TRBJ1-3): DAGVTQSPTHLIKTRGQQVTLRCSPISGHKSVSWYQQVLGQGPQFIFQYYEKEERGRGNFPDRFSARQFPNYSSELNVNALLLGDSALYLCASSLATGGVAGNTIYFGEGSWLTVV.

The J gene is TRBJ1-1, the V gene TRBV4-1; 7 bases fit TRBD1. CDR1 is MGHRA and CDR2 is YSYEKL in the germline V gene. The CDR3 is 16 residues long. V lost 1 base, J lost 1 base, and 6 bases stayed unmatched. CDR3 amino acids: CASSQAPRQGNTEAFF. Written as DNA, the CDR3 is TGCGCCAGCAGCCAAGCCCCGAGACAGGGGAACACTGAAGCTTTCTTT.

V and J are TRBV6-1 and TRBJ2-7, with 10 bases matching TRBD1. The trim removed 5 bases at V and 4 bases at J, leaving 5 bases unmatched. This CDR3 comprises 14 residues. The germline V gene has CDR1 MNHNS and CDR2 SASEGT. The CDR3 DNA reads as TGTGCCAGCAGTAAGGACAGGGGGGGGTACGAGCAGTACTTC. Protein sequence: CASSKDRGGYEQYF.

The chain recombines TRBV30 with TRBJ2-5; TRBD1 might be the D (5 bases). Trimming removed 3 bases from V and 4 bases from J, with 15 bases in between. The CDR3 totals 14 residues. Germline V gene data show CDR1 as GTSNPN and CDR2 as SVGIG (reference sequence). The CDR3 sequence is CAWSRALGPETQYF. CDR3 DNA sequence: TGTGCCTGGAGCAGGGCCCTAGGACCAGAGACCCAGTACTTC.

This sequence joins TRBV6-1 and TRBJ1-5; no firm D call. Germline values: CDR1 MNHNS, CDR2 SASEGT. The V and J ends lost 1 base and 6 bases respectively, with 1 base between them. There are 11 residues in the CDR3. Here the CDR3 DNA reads TGTGCCAGCAGTGAAGTTCAGCCCCAGCATTTT. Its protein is CASSEVQPQHF.

The CDR3 nucleotides are TGTGCCAGCAGTTCATGGGGGACTAGCGGTTACAATGAGCAGTTCTTC. Its translation is CASSSWGTSGYNEQFF. The rearrangement links TRBV28 to TRBJ2-1; TRBD2 agrees at 11 bases. The CDR3 has 16 amino acids. CDR1 is MDHEN and CDR2 is SYDVKM in the germline V gene. V trimming: 4 bases; J trimming: 4 bases; junction bases outside the gene matches: 6.

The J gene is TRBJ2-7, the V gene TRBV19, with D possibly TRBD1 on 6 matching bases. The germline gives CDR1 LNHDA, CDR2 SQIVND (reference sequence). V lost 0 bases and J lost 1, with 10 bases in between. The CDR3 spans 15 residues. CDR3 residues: CASSIEQGNSYEQYF. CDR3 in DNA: TGTGCCAGTAGTATAGAGCAGGGGAATTCCTACGAGCAGTACTTC.

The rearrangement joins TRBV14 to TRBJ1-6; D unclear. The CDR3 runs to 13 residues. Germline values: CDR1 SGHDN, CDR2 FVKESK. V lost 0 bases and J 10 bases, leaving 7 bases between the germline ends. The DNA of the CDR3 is TGTGCCAGCAGCCAAGATCGAGGATCACCCCTCCACTTT. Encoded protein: CASSQDRGSPLHF.

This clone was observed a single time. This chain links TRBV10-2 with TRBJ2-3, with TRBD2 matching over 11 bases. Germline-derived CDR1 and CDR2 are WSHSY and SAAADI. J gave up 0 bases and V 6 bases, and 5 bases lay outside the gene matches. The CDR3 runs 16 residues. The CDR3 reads CASRSGTSGSTDTQYF. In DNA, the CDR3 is TGCGCCAGCAGGTCCGGGACTAGCGGCAGCACAGATACGCAGTATTTT.

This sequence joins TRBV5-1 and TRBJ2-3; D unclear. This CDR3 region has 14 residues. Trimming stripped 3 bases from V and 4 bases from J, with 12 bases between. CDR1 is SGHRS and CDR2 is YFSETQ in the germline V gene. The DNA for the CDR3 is TGCGCCAGCAGCTCCTGGAGAGGCCCAGATACGCAGTATTTT. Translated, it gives CASSSWRGPDTQYF.

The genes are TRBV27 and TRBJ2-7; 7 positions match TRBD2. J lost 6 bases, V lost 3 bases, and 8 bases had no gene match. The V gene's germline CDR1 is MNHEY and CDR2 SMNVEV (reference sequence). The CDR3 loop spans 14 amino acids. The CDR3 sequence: CASSLEGGGPEQYF. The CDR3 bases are TGTGCCAGCAGTTTGGAGGGCGGGGGACCCGAGCAGTACTTC.

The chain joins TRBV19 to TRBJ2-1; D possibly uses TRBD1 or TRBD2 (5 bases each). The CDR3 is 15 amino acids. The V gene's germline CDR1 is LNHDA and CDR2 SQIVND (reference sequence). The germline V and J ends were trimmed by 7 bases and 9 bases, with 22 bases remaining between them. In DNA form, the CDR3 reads TGTGCCAGTACGTGGGTGAGGGGATTACCGTGTGAGCAGTTCTTC. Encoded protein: CASTWVRGLPCEQFF. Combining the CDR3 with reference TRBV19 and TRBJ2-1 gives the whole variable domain DGGITQSPKYLFRKEGQNVTLSCEQNLNHDAMYWYRQDPGQGLRLIYYSQIVNDFQKGDIAEGYSVSREKKESFPLTVTSAQKNPTAFYLCASTWVRGLPCEQFFGPGTRLTVL.

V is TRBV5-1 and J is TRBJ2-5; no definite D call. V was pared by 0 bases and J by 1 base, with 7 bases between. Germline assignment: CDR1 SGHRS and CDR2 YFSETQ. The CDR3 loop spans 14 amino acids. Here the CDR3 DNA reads TGCGCCAGCAGCTTGGGCCTAAGCCAAGAGACCCAGTACTTC. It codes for CASSLGLSQETQYF.

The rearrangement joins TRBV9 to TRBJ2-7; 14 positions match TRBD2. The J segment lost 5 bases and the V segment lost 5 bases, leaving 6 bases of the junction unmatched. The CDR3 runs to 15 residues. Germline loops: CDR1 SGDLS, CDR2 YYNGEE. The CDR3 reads CASSSGLAGDHEQYF. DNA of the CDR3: TGTGCCAGCAGTTCGGGACTAGCGGGAGACCACGAGCAGTACTTC.

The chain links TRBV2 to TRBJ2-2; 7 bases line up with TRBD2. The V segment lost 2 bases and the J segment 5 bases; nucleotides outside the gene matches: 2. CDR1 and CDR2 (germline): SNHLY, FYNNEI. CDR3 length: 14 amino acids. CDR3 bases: TGTGCCAGCAGTGAATCGGGAGGAACCGGGGAGCTGTTTTTT. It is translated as CASSESGGTGELFF.

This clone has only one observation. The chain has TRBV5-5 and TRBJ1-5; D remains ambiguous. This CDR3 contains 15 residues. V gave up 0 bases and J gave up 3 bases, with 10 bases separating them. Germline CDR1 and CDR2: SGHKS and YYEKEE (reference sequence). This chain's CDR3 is CASSLVSADNQPQHF. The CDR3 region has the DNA TGTGCCAGCAGCTTGGTGTCGGCAGACAATCAGCCCCAGCATTTT.

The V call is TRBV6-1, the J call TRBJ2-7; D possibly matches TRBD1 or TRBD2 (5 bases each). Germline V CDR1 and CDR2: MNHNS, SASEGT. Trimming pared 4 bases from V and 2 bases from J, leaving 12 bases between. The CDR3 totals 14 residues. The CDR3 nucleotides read TGTGCCAGCAGTGTGGGGACGCCAGCCTACGAGCAGTACTTC. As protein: CASSVGTPAYEQYF.

CDR3 loop: CSVAGVHNEQFF. CDR3 nucleotides: TGCAGCGTTGCCGGGGTGCACAATGAGCAGTTCTTC. The rearrangement links TRBV29-1 to TRBJ2-1; TRBD2 is a possible D gene (5 bases). The CDR3 totals 12 residues. Trimming left V 4 bases short and J 5 bases short, with 9 bases between. Germline CDR1 reads SQVTM; CDR2 reads ANQGSEA.

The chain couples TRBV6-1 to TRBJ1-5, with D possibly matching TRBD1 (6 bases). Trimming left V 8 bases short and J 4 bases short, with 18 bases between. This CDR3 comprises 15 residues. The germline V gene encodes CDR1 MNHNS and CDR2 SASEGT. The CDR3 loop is CASEQKQGRNQPQHF. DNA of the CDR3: TGTGCCAGCGAGCAGAAACAGGGCAGAAATCAGCCCCAGCATTTT.

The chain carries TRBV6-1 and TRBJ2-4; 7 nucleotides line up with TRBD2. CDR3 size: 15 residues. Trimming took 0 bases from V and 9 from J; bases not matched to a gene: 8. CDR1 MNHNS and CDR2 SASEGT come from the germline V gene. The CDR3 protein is CASSEAASGFGIQYF. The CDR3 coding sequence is TGTGCCAGCAGTGAAGCGGCTAGCGGTTTCGGCATTCAGTACTTC.

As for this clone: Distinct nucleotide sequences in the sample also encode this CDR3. The CDR3 nucleotides are TGCAGTGCCCGTCCATCGTACGAGCAGTACTTC. Amino acid sequence: CSARPSYEQYF. The V gene is TRBV20-1, the J gene TRBJ2-7; D not resolved. Germline V gives CDR1 DFQATT, CDR2 SNEGSKA (reference sequence). The CDR3 loop spans 11 amino acids. The germline V and J ends were trimmed by 6 bases and 4 bases, with 10 bases remaining between them.

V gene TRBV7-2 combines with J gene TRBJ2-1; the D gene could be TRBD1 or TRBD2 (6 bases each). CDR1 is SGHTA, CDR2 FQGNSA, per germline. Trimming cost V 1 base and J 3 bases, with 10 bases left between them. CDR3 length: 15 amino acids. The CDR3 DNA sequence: TGTGCCAGCAGCTTAGGTAGGGGGGTCTACAATGAGCAGTTCTTC. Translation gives CASSLGRGVYNEQFF.

The CDR3 nucleotides read TGTGCCAGCAGTTACGGCAGGGGTCACTACGAGCAGTACTTC. Amino acids: CASSYGRGHYEQYF. V gene TRBV6-5 combines with J gene TRBJ2-7; possibly TRBD1 for D (6 bases). Germline lookup yields CDR1 MNHEY and CDR2 SVGAGI. This CDR3 region has 14 residues. V lost 2 bases to trimming and J lost 3 bases, with 11 bases between them.

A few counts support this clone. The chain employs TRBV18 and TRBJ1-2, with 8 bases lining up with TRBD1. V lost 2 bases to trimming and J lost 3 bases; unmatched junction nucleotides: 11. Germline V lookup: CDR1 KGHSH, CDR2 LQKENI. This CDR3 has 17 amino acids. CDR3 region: CASSPAGAGGKDYGYTF. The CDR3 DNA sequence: TGTGCCAGCTCACCAGCCGGGGCAGGGGGCAAGGACTATGGCTACACCTTC.

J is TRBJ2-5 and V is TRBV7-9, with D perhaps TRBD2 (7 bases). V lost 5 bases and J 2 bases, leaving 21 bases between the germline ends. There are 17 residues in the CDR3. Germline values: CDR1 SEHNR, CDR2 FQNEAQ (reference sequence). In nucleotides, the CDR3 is TGTGCCAGCAGCCTCCTGATTGGGGGGCGGGGGCAAGAGACCCAGTACTTC. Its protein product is CASSLLIGGRGQETQYF.

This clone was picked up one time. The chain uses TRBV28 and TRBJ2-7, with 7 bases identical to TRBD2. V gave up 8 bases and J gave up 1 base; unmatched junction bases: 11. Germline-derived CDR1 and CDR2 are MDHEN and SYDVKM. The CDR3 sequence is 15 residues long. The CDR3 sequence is CASGRASVGSYEQYF. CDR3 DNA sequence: TGTGCCAGCGGGAGGGCCTCGGTGGGTTCCTACGAGCAGTACTTC.

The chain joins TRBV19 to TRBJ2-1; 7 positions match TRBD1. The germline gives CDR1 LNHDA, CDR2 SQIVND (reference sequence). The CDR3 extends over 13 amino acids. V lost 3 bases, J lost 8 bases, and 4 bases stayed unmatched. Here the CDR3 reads CASSITGADEQFF. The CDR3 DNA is TGTGCCAGTAGTATCACAGGGGCGGATGAGCAGTTCTTC.

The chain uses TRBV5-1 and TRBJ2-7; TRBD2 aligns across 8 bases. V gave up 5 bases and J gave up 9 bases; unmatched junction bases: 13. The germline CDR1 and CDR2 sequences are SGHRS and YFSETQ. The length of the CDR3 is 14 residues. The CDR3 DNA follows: TGCGCCAGCAGTATTGGCCAGCGGGAGAGGGGGCAGTACTTC. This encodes CASSIGQRERGQYF. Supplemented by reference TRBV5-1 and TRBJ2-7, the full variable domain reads KAGVTQTPRYLIKTRGQQVTLSCSPISGHRSVSWYQQTPGQGLQFLFEYFSETQRNKGNFPGRFSGRQFSNSRSEMNVSTLELGDSALYLCASSIGQRERGQYFGPGTRLTVT.

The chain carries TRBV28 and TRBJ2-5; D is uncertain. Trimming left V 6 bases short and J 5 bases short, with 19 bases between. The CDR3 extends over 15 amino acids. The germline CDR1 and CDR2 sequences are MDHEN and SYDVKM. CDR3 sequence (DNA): TGTGCCAGCAGAGAGCGACGTTCGGCTGGGGAGACCCAGTACTTC. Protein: CASRERRSAGETQYF.

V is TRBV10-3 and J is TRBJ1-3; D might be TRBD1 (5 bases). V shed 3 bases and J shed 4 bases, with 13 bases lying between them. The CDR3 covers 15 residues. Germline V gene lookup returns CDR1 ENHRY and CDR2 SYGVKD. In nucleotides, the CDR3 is TGTGCCATCAGTGACGCTAGGGGTTCAGGAAACACCATATATTTT. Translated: CAISDARGSGNTIYF.

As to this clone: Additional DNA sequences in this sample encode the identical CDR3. CDR3 nucleotides: TGTGCCAGCTCGCAGGGACAGGGTAATGAGCAGTTCTTC. This codes for CASSQGQGNEQFF. The chain combines TRBV18 with TRBJ2-1; 9 bases fit TRBD1. With V trimmed by 6 bases and J by 7 bases, 4 bases remained unmatched. The CDR3 sequence is 13 residues long. Germline V gene sequence: CDR1 KGHSH, CDR2 LQKENI.